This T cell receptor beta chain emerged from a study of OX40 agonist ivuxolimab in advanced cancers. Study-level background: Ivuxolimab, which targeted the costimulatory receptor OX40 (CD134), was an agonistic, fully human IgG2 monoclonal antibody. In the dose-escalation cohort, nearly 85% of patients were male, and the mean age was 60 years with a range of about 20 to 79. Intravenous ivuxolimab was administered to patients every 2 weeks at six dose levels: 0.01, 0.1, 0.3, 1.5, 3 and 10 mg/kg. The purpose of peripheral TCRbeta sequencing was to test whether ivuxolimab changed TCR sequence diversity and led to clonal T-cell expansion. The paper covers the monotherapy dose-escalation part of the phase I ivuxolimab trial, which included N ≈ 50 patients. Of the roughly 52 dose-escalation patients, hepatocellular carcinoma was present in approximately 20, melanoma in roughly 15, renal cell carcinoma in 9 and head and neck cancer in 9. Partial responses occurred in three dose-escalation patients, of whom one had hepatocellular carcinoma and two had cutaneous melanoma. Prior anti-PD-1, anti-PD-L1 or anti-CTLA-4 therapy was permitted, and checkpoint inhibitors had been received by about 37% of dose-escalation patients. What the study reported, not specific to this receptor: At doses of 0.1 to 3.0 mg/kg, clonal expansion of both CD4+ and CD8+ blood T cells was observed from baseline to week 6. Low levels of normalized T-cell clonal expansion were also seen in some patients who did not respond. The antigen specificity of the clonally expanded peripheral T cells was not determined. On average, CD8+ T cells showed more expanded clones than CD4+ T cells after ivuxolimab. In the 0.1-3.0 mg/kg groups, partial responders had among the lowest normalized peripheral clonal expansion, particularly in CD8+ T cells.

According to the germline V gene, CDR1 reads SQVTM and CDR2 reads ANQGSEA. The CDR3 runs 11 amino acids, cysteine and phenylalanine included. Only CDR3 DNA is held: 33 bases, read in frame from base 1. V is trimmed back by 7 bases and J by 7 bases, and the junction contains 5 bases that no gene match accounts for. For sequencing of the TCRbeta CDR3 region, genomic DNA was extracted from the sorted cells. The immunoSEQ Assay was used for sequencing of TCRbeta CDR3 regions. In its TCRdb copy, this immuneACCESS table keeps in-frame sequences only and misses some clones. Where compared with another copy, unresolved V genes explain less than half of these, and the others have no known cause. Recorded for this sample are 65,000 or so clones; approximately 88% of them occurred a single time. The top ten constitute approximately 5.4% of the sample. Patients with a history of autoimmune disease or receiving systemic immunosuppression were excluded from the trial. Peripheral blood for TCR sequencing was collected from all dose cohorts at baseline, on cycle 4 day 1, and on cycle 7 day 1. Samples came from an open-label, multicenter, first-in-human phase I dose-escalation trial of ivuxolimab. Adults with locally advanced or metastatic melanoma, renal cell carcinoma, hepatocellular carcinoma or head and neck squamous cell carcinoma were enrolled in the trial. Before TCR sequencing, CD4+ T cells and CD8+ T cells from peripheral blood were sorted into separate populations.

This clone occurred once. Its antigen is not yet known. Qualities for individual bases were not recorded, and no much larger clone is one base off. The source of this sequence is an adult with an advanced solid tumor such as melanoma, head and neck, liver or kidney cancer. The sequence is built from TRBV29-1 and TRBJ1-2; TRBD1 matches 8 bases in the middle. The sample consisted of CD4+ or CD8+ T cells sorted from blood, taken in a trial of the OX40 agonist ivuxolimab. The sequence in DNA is TGCAGCGGCACCCAGGGGGCTGGCTACACCTTC. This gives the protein CSGTQGAGYTF.